This T cell receptor (beta chain) derives from a study of response to subunit inactivated influenza vaccine. Study findings and constraints: There was a suggestion from the authors that each seasonal influenza vaccination recruits few new T cells.

CDR1 and CDR2 from the germline V gene are MNHEY and SVGEGT. The V gene lost 6 bases and the J gene lost 3 bases, with 11 bases spanning the gap. The CDR3 has 13 amino acids. In regard to this clonotype: The target antigen is unknown.

In TCRdb, the RT-PCR reads were re-called with MiXCR into one record per CDR3 protein. The data show roughly 760,000 distinct CDR3 sequences, 21% seen once. This specimen consisted of PBMCs from blood, obtained roughly 5 days after vaccination. The chain has TRBV6-2 or TRBV6-3 and TRBJ2-5; D might be TRBD2 (5 bases). The sequence derives from a man aged 50 or older who received an inactivated influenza vaccine. CDR3 DNA sequence: TGTGCCAGCAGCCCCTTGGGAGAAGAGACCCAGTACTTC. Its translation is CASSPLGEETQYF.